This entry lists 13 T cell receptor beta chains sequenced from one sample in a study of blood T cell repertoires in COVID-19 (dated by TCRdb to the early 2020s). The protocol used for the library was the immunoSEQ multiplex PCR assay. This immuneACCESS table, as held by TCRdb, lists in-frame sequences with V and J called but not all clones. Of the missing ones, under half trace to an unresolved V gene in checked studies; the others have no known cause. Across this sample there are around 50,000 clones, with 85% to 90% seen only once. The ten top clones hold around 1.5% of the sample. Source material: peripheral blood. The receptors shown here come from a man between 60 and 70 years old with acute or convalescent COVID-19.

J is TRBJ1-1 and V is TRBV19; 9 bases fit TRBD1. J was trimmed by 5 bases and V by 5 bases; bases with no gene match: 9. Germline V gene sequence: CDR1 LNHDA, CDR2 SQIVND (reference sequence). CDR3 length equals 15 residues. The CDR3 DNA reads as TGTGCCAGTAGTCAACGGGACAGGGAATGGACTGAAGCTTTCTTT. Amino acid sequence: CASSQRDREWTEAFF.

The chain couples TRBV6-2 or TRBV6-3 to TRBJ2-1; no firm D call. V was cut by 0 bases and J by 15 bases, with 12 bases left in between. Germline V gene sequence: CDR1 MNHEY, CDR2 SVGEGT. The CDR3 is 12 amino acids. In nucleotides, the CDR3 is TGTGCCAGCAGTTACTCGAGGAGCACCGGGTTCTTC. Its protein is CASSYSRSTGFF.

CDR3 nucleotide sequence: TGTGCCAGCAGCTTGGGGGGGCCAATAAACACTGAAGCTTTCTTT. Protein sequence: CASSLGGPINTEAFF. The V call is TRBV5-6, the J call TRBJ1-1, with D tentatively TRBD1 (6 bases). This CDR3 is 15 amino acids long. The ends were cut back, 0 bases at V and 2 bases at J, with 11 bases in the middle. CDR1 SGHDT and CDR2 YYEEEE come from the germline V gene.

The chain has TRBV19 and TRBJ2-5; 7 nucleotides align to TRBD2. This CDR3 comprises 13 residues. Germline-derived CDR1 and CDR2 are LNHDA and SQIVND (reference sequence). Unmatched junction bases numbered 5, after V lost 6 bases and J lost 4 bases. The CDR3 region is CASRSSGGETQYF. The CDR3 nucleotides read TGTGCCAGTAGATCTAGCGGAGGAGAGACCCAGTACTTC.

The V and J genes are TRBV19 and TRBJ2-1; D may be TRBD2 (6 bases). Trimming removed 1 base at V and 3 bases at J, with 13 bases between. CDR1 and CDR2 from the germline V gene are LNHDA and SQIVND (reference sequence). There are 16 residues in the CDR3. The CDR3 region is CASSIVPGVGYNEQFF. The CDR3 bases are TGTGCCAGTAGTATAGTTCCGGGAGTCGGCTACAATGAGCAGTTCTTC.

This clone was observed once. The chain is built from TRBV30 and TRBJ2-7; a weak D match, TRBD1 (5 bases). CDR1 is GTSNPN and CDR2 is SVGIG in the germline V gene (reference sequence). The germline V and J ends were trimmed by 4 bases and 5 bases, with 12 bases remaining between them. This CDR3 contains 12 residues. CDR3: CAWTRVIDEQYF. The CDR3 DNA is TGTGCCTGGACCAGGGTTATAGACGAGCAGTACTTC.

The gene calls are TRBV5-4 and TRBJ2-7; maybe TRBD1 (5 bases). There are 14 residues in the CDR3. CDR1 is SGHNT, CDR2 YYREEE, per germline (reference sequence). Trimming took off 2 bases at V and 3 bases at J, with 12 bases between the two ends. The CDR3 region has the DNA TGTGCCAGCAGCTTAAAGGACGGACACTACGAGCAGTACTTC. Residues: CASSLKDGHYEQYF.

CDR3 sequence (DNA): TGTGCCAGCAGCTTAGCGGGACACGAAGCTTTCTTT. This sequence encodes CASSLAGHEAFF. The chain has TRBV7-9 and TRBJ1-1; possible D gene TRBD1, 6 bases. Germline CDR1 is SEHNR and CDR2 is FQNEAQ (reference sequence). The CDR3 runs to 12 residues. Trimming left V 0 bases short and J 8 bases short, with 7 bases between.

The rearrangement uses TRBV28 and TRBJ2-3; D possibly corresponds to TRBD2 (5 bases). Deletions cut 7 bases from V and 0 bases from J, with 14 bases between. The CDR3 extends over 15 amino acids. CDR1 and CDR2 (germline): MDHEN, SYDVKM. The CDR3 DNA sequence: TGTGCCAGCAAGAGGACTTGGTCTAGCACAGATACGCAGTATTTT. Its protein product is CASKRTWSSTDTQYF.

J is TRBJ1-2 and V is TRBV7-2; D possibly corresponds to TRBD1 (5 bases). The CDR3 length is 15 residues. Germline V gene sequence: CDR1 SGHTA, CDR2 FQGNSA. Deletions cut 5 bases from V and 8 bases from J, with 21 bases between. The CDR3 DNA is TGTGCCAGCAGCCTAGAGGAGGGGCGGAGCGGGGGCTACACCTTC. Translating it yields CASSLEEGRSGGYTF.

The CDR3 DNA reads TGTGCCAGTAGTATAGATGGGGGACACCTGAACACTGAAGCTTTCTTT. Encoded protein: CASSIDGGHLNTEAFF. The rearrangement links TRBV19 to TRBJ1-1; a weak D match, TRBD1 (6 bases). Germline V gene sequence: CDR1 LNHDA, CDR2 SQIVND (reference sequence). V lost 0 bases and J lost 0, with 11 bases in between. This CDR3 has 16 residues.

The rearrangement links TRBV19 to TRBJ1-1; tentatively, D is TRBD1 (6 bases). Trimming cost V 4 bases and J 4 bases, with 13 bases left between them. The CDR3 extends over 14 amino acids. Germline CDR1 reads LNHDA; CDR2 reads SQIVND (reference sequence). The DNA for the CDR3 is TGTGCCAGTAGTACATCAGGGGCTGGCACTGAAGCTTTCTTT. As protein: CASSTSGAGTEAFF.

Points on this clone: One end of the junction fails to match germline, which may point to a read error. The chain joins TRBV7-7 to TRBJ2-5, with D perhaps TRBD1 (6 bases). The CDR3 runs 15 residues. In germline, CDR1 is SSHAT, CDR2 FNYEAQ (reference sequence). CDR3 sequence reads: CASSQDGDNQETQYF. CDR3 nucleotide sequence: TGTGCTAGCAGCCAAGATGGGGACAACCAAGAGACCCAGTACTTC.